This T cell receptor beta chain was captured by sequencing in a study of OX40 agonist ivuxolimab in advanced cancers. Turning to the study itself: Subjects had a mean age of around 60 years, with a range of 23 to 79; around 83% were male.

The CDR3 spans 15 residues. Trimming stripped 1 base from V and 12 bases from J, with 22 bases between. Germline loops: CDR1 SGHRS, CDR2 YFSETQ. Study-wide findings and caveats: The study found that CD8+ T cells averaged more expanded clones than CD4+.

As regards this clone: Its antigen is as yet unknown.

Some clones are missing from TCRdb's copy, which holds only in-frame ones; the method was immunoSEQ multiplex PCR. The table records about 78,000 clones, about 90% of them present only once. The clonotype comes from an adult with an advanced solid tumor such as melanoma, head and neck, liver or kidney cancer. The J gene is TRBJ1-2, the V gene TRBV5-1, with D perhaps TRBD1 (5 bases). The sample consisted of CD4+ or CD8+ T cells sorted from blood, taken in a trial of the OX40 agonist ivuxolimab. The CDR3 sequence is CASSLNSPVTDLNTF. Written as DNA, the CDR3 is TGCGCCAGCAGCTTGAACTCGCCCGTGACAGATTTAAACACCTTC.